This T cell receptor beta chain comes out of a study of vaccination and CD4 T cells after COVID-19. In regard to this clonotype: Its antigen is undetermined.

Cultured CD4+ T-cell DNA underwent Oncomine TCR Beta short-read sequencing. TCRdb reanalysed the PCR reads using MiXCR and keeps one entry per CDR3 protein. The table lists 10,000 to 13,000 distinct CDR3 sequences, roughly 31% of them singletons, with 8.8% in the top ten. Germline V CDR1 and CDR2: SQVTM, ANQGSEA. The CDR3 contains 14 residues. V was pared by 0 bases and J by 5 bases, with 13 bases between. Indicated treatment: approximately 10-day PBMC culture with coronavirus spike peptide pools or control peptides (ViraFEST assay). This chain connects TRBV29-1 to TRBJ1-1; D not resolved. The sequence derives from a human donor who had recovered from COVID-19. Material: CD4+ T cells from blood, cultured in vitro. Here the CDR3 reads CSVEDEVRRTEAFF. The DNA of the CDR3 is TGCAGCGTTGAAGATGAGGTGAGGCGTACTGAAGCTTTCTTT.